Shown below are 18 T cell receptor beta chains from a single sample sequenced in a study of cytomegalovirus exposure and HLA in healthy donors. PCR was performed using 60 Vbeta and 13 Jbeta primers. Produced via immunoSEQ multiplex PCR; TCRdb's table is partial and in-frame only. This repertoire shows roughly 160,000 clones, about four fifths found once; its top ten account for roughly 7.7%. The sample comprised PBMCs. These receptors all come from a woman aged 25-40 years in good health and CMV-seropositive.

This clone came up a few times. The V call is TRBV27, the J call TRBJ1-6; 7 positions agree with TRBD1. This CDR3 has 14 residues. Trimming removed 6 bases from V and 7 bases from J; junction bases left unmatched: 6. Germline V gives CDR1 MNHEY, CDR2 SMNVEV (reference sequence). The CDR3 reads CASRAGTANSPLHF. The CDR3 DNA is TGTGCCAGCAGGGCCGGGACAGCAAATTCACCCCTCCACTTT.

The genes are TRBV20-1 and TRBJ2-7; 7 nucleotides line up with TRBD2. This CDR3 has 11 amino acids. From germline, CDR1 is DFQATT and CDR2 SNEGSKA (reference sequence). Trimming at V came to 6 bases and at J to 6 bases, leaving 5 bases not matched to a gene. The CDR3, as DNA: TGCAGTGCCGAAGCGGGGACCGAGCAGTACTTC. Encoded protein: CSAEAGTEQYF.

This clone was seen a handful of times. The sample holds other DNA sequences that translate to the same CDR3. CDR3 nucleotides: TGTGCCAGCAGCGCCCCTACCCGGGTCGGTAACTATGGCTACACCTTC. Protein product: CASSAPTRVGNYGYTF. The chain has TRBV9 and TRBJ1-2; D remains ambiguous. V lost 3 bases, J lost 1 base, and 16 bases lay in between. Germline CDR1 SGDLS, CDR2 YYNGEE. The CDR3 sequence is 16 residues long. Based on the CDR3 plus reference TRBV9 and TRBJ1-2, the full variable domain is DSGVTQTPKHLITATGQRVTLRCSPRSGDLSVYWYQQSLDQGLQFLIQYYNGEERAKGNILERFSAQQFPDLHSELNLSSLELGDSALYFCASSAPTRVGNYGYTFGSGTRLTVV.

The DNA of the CDR3 is TGCGCCAGTTCTATCGGGACAGGGCTTTATGGCTACACCTTC. This codes for CASSIGTGLYGYTF. The chain uses TRBV5-1 and TRBJ1-2; 9 nucleotides match TRBD1. The CDR3 runs to 14 residues. The germline V gene has CDR1 SGHRS and CDR2 YFSETQ. The ends lost 8 bases at V and 5 bases at J; junction bases unmatched: 10. The full variable domain, rest sourced from reference TRBV5-1 and TRBJ1-2, is KAGVTQTPRYLIKTRGQQVTLSCSPISGHRSVSWYQQTPGQGLQFLFEYFSETQRNKGNFPGRFSGRQFSNSRSEMNVSTLELGDSALYLCASSIGTGLYGYTFGSGTRLTVV.

This rearrangement joins TRBV9 to TRBJ1-3; 8 bases line up with TRBD1. Germline V gene sequence: CDR1 SGDLS, CDR2 YYNGEE. The trim removed 3 bases at V and 4 bases at J, leaving 6 bases unmatched. CDR3 length: 15 amino acids. In DNA form, the CDR3 reads TGTGCCAGCAGCGCCCCCGGGACAGGAGGAAACACCATATATTTT. Encoded protein: CASSAPGTGGNTIYF.

The chain has TRBV6-5 and TRBJ2-5, with 9 bases that match TRBD1. J was trimmed by 10 bases and V by 6 bases; bases with no gene match: 9. The CDR3 sequence is 13 residues long. Per the germline V gene, CDR1 is MNHEY and CDR2 is SVGAGI. The CDR3 DNA reads TGTGCCAGCAGACCTCCGGGACAGGGTAACCAGTACTTC. Its translation is CASRPPGQGNQYF.

This sequence joins TRBV10-3 and TRBJ1-5; no firm D call. Germline V gives CDR1 ENHRY, CDR2 SYGVKD. CDR3 size: 13 residues. Deletions cut 4 bases from V and 2 bases from J, with 6 bases between. The CDR3 sequence is CAISATGNQPQHF. The CDR3 DNA reads as TGTGCCATCAGTGCTACAGGCAATCAGCCCCAGCATTTT.

This clone was observed a handful of times. The chain links TRBV11-2 to TRBJ2-7; TRBD1 agrees at 8 bases. The CDR3 runs 15 residues. CDR1 and CDR2 (germline): SGHAT, FQNNGV. With 5 bases clipped from V and 2 bases from J, the junction kept 8 bases outside the gene matches. CDR3 nucleotide sequence: TGTGCCAGCAGCCATTGGACAGGGTTTACCTACGAGCAGTACTTC. Translated, it gives CASSHWTGFTYEQYF.

The V gene is TRBV30, the J gene TRBJ2-7; 9 bases agree with TRBD2. CDR1 and CDR2 from the germline V gene are GTSNPN and SVGIG (reference sequence). This CDR3 contains 14 residues. J gave up 7 bases and V 2 bases, and 9 bases lay outside the gene matches. The CDR3, as DNA: TGTGCCTGGAGTCTAAGCGGGGGGCGGGGGGAGCAGTACTTC. Translating gives CAWSLSGGRGEQYF.

The V call is TRBV10-3, the J call TRBJ2-7, with a tentative D call TRBD2 (6 bases). Germline CDR1 and CDR2: ENHRY and SYGVKD. The length of the CDR3 is 12 residues. Trimming pared 8 bases from V and 4 bases from J, leaving 12 bases between. CDR3: CAISGTGYEQYF. DNA of the CDR3: TGTGCCATCTCAGGGACTGGGTACGAGCAGTACTTC.

The rearrangement uses TRBV11-1 and TRBJ1-1; D not resolved. V was cut by 5 bases and J by 0 bases, with 16 bases left in between. The V gene's germline CDR1 is SGHAT and CDR2 FQDESV (reference sequence). The CDR3 is 16 amino acids. This CDR3 is CASSPYKGVMNTEAFF. The CDR3 nucleotides are TGTGCCAGCAGCCCTTATAAGGGAGTGATGAACACTGAAGCTTTCTTT.

V and J are TRBV7-9 and TRBJ2-1; 7 positions agree with TRBD1. The CDR3 is 15 residues long. The germline V gene has CDR1 SEHNR and CDR2 FQNEAQ (reference sequence). V lost 10 bases and J lost 0; bases outside the gene matches: 9. CDR3 coding DNA: TGTGCCATCTCACAGGGGTCGAGCTCCTACAATGAGCAGTTCTTC. Translated, it gives CAISQGSSSYNEQFF. Combining the CDR3 with reference TRBV7-9 and TRBJ2-1 gives the whole variable domain DTGVSQNPRHKITKRGQNVTFRCDPISEHNRLYWYRQTLGQGPEFLTYFQNEAQLEKSRLLSDRFSAERPKGSFSTLEIQRTEQGDSAMYLCAISQGSSSYNEQFFGPGTRLTVL.

This clone came up once. This chain joins TRBV30 and TRBJ1-2; D gene uncertain. CDR3 length: 13 amino acids. Trimming took off 0 bases at V and 7 bases at J, with 12 bases between the two ends. Germline CDR1 GTSNPN, CDR2 SVGIG (reference sequence). CDR3 sequence (DNA): TGTGCCTGGAGTGTCGCGACTCTCCGTGGCTACACCTTC. Translated, it gives CAWSVATLRGYTF. Looking up the rest from reference TRBV30 and TRBJ1-2 gives the full variable domain: SQTIHQWPATLVQPVGSPLSLECTVEGTSNPNLYWYRQAAGRGLQLLFYSVGIGQISSEVPQNLSASRPQDRQFILSSKKLLLSDSGFYLCAWSVATLRGYTFGSGTRLTVV.

The rearrangement links TRBV12-5 to TRBJ1-5; D uncertain. The length of the CDR3 is 18 residues. The germline V gene has CDR1 LGHNT and CDR2 FRNRAP. V shed 0 bases and J shed 0 bases, with 15 bases lying between them. The CDR3 sequence: CASGLVLGVRNSNQPQHF. In DNA form, the CDR3 reads TGTGCTAGTGGTTTGGTACTAGGCGTACGAAATAGCAATCAGCCCCAGCATTTT.

The rearrangement uses TRBV2 and TRBJ1-1, with D possibly matching TRBD1 (5 bases). V was clipped by 9 bases and J by 4 bases, with 18 bases between them. The CDR3 extends over 14 amino acids. Per the germline V gene, CDR1 is SNHLY and CDR2 is FYNNEI. The CDR3 DNA reads TGTGCCAGAGGAGGGGCTGGCCAGGGCACTGAAGCTTTCTTT. Translated: CARGGAGQGTEAFF.

V gene TRBV4-3 combines with J gene TRBJ1-4, with D uncertain. Per the germline V gene, CDR1 is LGHNA and CDR2 is YSLEER. The CDR3 runs to 14 residues. The V gene lost 3 bases and the J gene lost 4 bases, with 9 bases spanning the gap. The CDR3 DNA reads as TGCGCCAGCAGCCATGGGGAGATTAATGAAAAACTGTTTTTT. Protein product: CASSHGEINEKLFF.

This chain links TRBV4-3 with TRBJ1-2; a weak D match, TRBD1 (5 bases). Trimming pared 4 bases from V and 7 bases from J, leaving 13 bases between. The CDR3 runs to 13 residues. Germline CDR1 and CDR2: LGHNA and YSLEER. CDR3 amino acids: CASSPSPGFGYTF. CDR3 nucleotides: TGCGCCAGCAGCCCAAGTCCAGGGTTTGGCTACACCTTC.

The rearrangement joins TRBV9 to TRBJ1-4; D is unresolved. Per the germline V gene, CDR1 is SGDLS and CDR2 is YYNGEE. This CDR3 spans 16 amino acids. Trimming removed 4 bases at V and 0 bases at J, with 13 bases between. The CDR3 DNA reads as TGTGCCAGCAGCTACGACGGAGTTGCAACTAATGAAAAACTGTTTTTT. Encoded protein: CASSYDGVATNEKLFF.